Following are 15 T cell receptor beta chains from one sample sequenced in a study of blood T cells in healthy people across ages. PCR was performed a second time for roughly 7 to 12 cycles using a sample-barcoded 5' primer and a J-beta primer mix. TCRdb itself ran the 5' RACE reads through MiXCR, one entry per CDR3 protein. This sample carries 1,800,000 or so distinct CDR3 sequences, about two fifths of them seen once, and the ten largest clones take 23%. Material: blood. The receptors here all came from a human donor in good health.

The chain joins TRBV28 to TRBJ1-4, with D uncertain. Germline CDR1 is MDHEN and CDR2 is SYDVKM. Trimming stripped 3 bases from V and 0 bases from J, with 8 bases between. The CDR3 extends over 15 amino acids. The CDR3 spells CASSFVRTTNEKLFF. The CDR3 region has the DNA TGTGCCAGCAGTTTCGTGAGAACAACTAATGAAAAACTGTTTTTT.

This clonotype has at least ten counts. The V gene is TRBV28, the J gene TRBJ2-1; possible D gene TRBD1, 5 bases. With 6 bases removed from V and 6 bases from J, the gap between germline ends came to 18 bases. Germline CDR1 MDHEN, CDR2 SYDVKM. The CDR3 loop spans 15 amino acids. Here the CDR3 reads CASSLTDLSFNEQFF. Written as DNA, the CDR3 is TGTGCCAGCAGCTTGACAGACCTCTCATTCAATGAGCAGTTCTTC.

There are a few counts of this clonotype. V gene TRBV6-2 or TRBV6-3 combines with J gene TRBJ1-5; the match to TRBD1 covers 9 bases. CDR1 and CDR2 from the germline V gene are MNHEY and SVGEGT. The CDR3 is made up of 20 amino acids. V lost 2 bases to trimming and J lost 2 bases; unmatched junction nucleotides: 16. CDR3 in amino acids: CASSYGFRDRVILGNQPQHF. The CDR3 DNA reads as TGTGCCAGCAGTTACGGATTCCGGGACAGGGTAATATTGGGCAATCAGCCCCAGCATTTT.

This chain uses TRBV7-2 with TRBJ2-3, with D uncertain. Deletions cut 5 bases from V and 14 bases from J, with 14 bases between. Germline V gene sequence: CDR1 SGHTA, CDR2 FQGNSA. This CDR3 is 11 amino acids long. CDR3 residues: CASSPYQPGYF. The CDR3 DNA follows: TGTGCCAGCAGCCCCTATCAGCCCGGGTATTTT.

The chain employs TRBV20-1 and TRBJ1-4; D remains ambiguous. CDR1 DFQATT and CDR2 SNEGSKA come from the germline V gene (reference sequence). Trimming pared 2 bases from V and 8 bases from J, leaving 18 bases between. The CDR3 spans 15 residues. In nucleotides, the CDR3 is TGCAGTGCTAGATCGAGGGTTTCTGCGGGGGAAAAACTGTTTTTT. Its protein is CSARSRVSAGEKLFF.

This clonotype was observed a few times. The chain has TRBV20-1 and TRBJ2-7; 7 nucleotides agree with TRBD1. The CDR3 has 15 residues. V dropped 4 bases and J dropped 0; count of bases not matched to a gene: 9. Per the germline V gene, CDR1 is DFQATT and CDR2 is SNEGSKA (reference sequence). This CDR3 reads CSANWGTEISYEQYF. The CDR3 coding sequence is TGCAGTGCTAACTGGGGGACAGAAATCTCCTACGAGCAGTACTTC.

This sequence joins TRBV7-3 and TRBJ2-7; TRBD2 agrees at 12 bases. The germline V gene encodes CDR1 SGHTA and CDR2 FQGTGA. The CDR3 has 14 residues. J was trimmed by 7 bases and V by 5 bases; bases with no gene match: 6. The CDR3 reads CASSITGTSGEQYF. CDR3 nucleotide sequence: TGTGCCAGCAGCATCACCGGGACTAGCGGGGAGCAGTACTTC. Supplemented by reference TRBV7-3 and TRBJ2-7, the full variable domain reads GAGVSQTPSNKVTEKGKYVELRCDPISGHTALYWYRQSLGQGPEFLIYFQGTGAADDSGLPNDRFFAVRPEGSVSTLKIQRTERGDSAVYLCASSITGTSGEQYFGPGTRLTVT.

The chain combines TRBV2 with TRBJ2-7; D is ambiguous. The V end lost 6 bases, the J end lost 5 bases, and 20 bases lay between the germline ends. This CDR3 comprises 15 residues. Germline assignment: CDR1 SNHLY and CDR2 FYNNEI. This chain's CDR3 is CASRPAPVDQDEQYF. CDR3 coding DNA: TGTGCCAGCAGGCCCGCCCCGGTCGACCAAGACGAGCAGTACTTC.

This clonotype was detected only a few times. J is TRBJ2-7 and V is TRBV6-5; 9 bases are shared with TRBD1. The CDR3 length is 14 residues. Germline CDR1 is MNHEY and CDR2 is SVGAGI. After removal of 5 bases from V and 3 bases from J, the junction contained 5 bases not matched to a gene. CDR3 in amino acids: CASSRTGGHYEQYF. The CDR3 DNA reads TGTGCCAGCAGTCGTACAGGGGGCCACTACGAGCAGTACTTC.

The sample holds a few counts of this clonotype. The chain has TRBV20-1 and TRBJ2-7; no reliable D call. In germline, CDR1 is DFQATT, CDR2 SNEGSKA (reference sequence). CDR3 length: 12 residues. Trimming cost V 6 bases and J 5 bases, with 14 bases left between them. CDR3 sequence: CSASDLAHEQYF. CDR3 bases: TGCAGTGCCTCCGACCTTGCCCACGAGCAGTACTTC.

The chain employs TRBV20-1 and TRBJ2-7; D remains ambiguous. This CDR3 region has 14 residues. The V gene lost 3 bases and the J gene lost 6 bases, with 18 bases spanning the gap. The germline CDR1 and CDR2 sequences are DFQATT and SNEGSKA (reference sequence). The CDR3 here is CSASAGLSRSEQYF. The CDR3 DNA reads TGCAGTGCTAGCGCAGGTCTCTCTCGTTCCGAGCAGTACTTC.

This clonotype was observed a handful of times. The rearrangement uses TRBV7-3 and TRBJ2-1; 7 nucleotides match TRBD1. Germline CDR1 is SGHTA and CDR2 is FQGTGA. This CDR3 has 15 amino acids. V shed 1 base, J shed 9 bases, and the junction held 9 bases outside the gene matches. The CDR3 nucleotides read TGTGCCAGCAGCTTAAGAGGGGGCTCGTCTCGTGAGCAGTTCTTC. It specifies CASSLRGGSSREQFF.

CDR3 protein: CASSKGASRDYQYF. CDR3 in DNA: TGCGCCAGCAGCAAAGGGGCTTCCCGGGATTACCAGTACTTC. The V call is TRBV5-1, the J call TRBJ2-5; D is possibly TRBD1 or TRBD2 (5 bases each). The CDR3 loop spans 14 amino acids. Germline-derived CDR1 and CDR2 are SGHRS and YFSETQ. Trimming took off 4 bases at V and 10 bases at J, with 20 bases between the two ends.

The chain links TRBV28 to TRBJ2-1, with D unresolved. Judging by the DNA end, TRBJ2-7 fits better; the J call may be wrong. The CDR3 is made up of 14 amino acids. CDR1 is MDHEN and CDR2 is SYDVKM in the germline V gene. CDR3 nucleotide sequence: TGTGCCAGCAGCACAGTGGGGTTTCGAAACGAGCAGTACTTC. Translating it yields CASSTVGFRNEQYF.

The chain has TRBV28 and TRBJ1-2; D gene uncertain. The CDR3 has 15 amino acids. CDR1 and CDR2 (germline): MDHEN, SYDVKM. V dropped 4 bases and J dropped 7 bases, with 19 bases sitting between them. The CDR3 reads CASSSIDGRNGGYTF. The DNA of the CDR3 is TGTGCCAGCAGTTCAATCGACGGGCGGAACGGTGGCTACACCTTC.